The 7 T cell receptor beta chains below come from one sample, sequenced in a study of post-analysis software for immune sequencing data. Findings and limits, study-wide: A handful of TRBV segments appeared more often in patients than in controls, and TRBV5-6, TRBV5-1 and TRBV20-1 were among these.

Their target antigens are unknown. Unique molecular identifiers were built into the TCR beta cDNA libraries. TCRdb independently ran MiXCR on the PCR reads; one entry per CDR3 protein. The data contain about 540,000 distinct CDR3 sequences, roughly 34% of them singletons. Sequenced input: blood. These receptors originate from a girl aged 2 to 17 with multiple sclerosis.

This clonotype has just a few counts. The V gene is TRBV12-3 or TRBV12-4, the J gene TRBJ2-1; 9 bases line up with TRBD2. This CDR3 spans 13 amino acids. Losses at the gene ends were 5 bases for V and 8 bases for J; bases not matched to a gene: 4. Written as DNA, the CDR3 is TGTGCCAGCAGTCAGCGGGGGGCCGATGAGCAGTTCTTC. Its protein product is CASSQRGADEQFF.

This chain uses TRBV11-2 with TRBJ2-5; perhaps TRBD2 as D (6 bases). Germline lookup yields CDR1 SGHAT and CDR2 FQNNGV. The CDR3 is 14 residues long. The V and J ends lost 1 base and 5 bases respectively, with 11 bases between them. The CDR3: CASSLVGGWETQYF. CDR3 DNA: TGTGCCAGCAGCTTAGTTGGGGGGTGGGAGACCCAGTACTTC.

This clonotype appeared a few times. The rearrangement uses TRBV15 and TRBJ2-5; D might be TRBD1 (5 bases). Germline V CDR1 and CDR2: LNHNV, YYDKDF (reference sequence). This CDR3 has 15 residues. V was cut by 0 bases and J by 5 bases, with 13 bases left in between. CDR3 in amino acids: CATSRDRQQWETQYF. CDR3 nucleotide sequence: TGTGCCACCAGCAGAGACCGACAGCAATGGGAGACCCAGTACTTC.

This clonotype was recorded many times. V is TRBV29-1 and J is TRBJ2-3; 10 bases are a match to TRBD2. V shed 6 bases and J 3 bases; nucleotides not matched to a gene: 3. Germline values: CDR1 SQVTM, CDR2 ANQGSEA. This CDR3 spans 13 amino acids. CDR3 residues: CSVGLAVTDTQYF. CDR3 in DNA: TGCAGCGTCGGACTAGCGGTGACAGATACGCAGTATTTT.

The gene calls are TRBV13 and TRBJ1-5; possibly TRBD1 for D (5 bases). V lost 5 bases, J lost 5 bases, and 16 bases lay in between. The CDR3 is 15 amino acids. Germline V gives CDR1 PRHDT, CDR2 FYEKMQ (reference sequence). This CDR3 is CASSRREIPDQPQHF. The CDR3 nucleotides are TGTGCCAGCAGCCGCAGGGAGATTCCCGATCAGCCCCAGCATTTT.

There are many counts of this clonotype. The chain employs TRBV6-1 and TRBJ1-6, with D possibly being TRBD1 (6 bases). Germline CDR1 MNHNS, CDR2 SASEGT. The CDR3 loop spans 14 amino acids. The ends were cut back, 8 bases at V and 2 bases at J, with 10 bases in the middle. Here the CDR3 reads CASSWDTYNSPLHF. The CDR3 region has the DNA TGTGCCAGCTCTTGGGACACCTATAATTCACCCCTCCACTTT.

The chain employs TRBV12-3 or TRBV12-4 and TRBJ2-6, with D uncertain. Trimming stripped 3 bases from V and 4 bases from J, with 4 bases between. The CDR3 loop spans 13 amino acids. As DNA, the CDR3 is TGTGCCAGCAGTTTTACCGGGGCCAACGTCCTGACTTTC. This codes for CASSFTGANVLTF.